The clone carrying this TCR beta chain was seen repeatedly, ten times or more. Germline lookup yields CDR1 MDHEN and CDR2 SYDVKM. Losses at the gene ends were 2 bases for V and 5 bases for J; bases not matched to a gene: 5. This CDR3 spans 14 amino acids. The data were taken from a study of blood T cells in healthy people across ages. Study-level information: Per every two T cells, about one barcoded beta molecule was captured by template switching.

The second PCR ran roughly 7 to 12 cycles with a sample-barcoded 5' primer and J-beta primers. Tags on each cDNA molecule came from a template-switch adaptor with 12 random nucleotides. In TCRdb, the 5' RACE reads were re-called with MiXCR into one record per CDR3 protein. This sample has about 620,000 distinct CDR3 sequences, with around 21% found just once. Sample donors were healthy Caucasian individuals that came from Russia, aged roughly 6 to 90. They isolated at least 6 million PBMCs from each sample. The sample consisted of blood. The source is a man aged 70-80 years in good health. This chain connects TRBV28 to TRBJ2-5; 7 nucleotides agree with TRBD1. The CDR3 bases are TGTGCCAGCAGTTTAGAAGGGGGCGGGGAGACCCAGTACTTC. Its translation is CASSLEGGGETQYF.